This TCR beta chain was captured in a study of beta chain features in type 1 diabetes. Reverse transcribing all isolated RNA meant expressed TCRB transcripts were sequenced. Clones were read by immunoSEQ multiplex PCR, and TCRdb kept only the in-frame ones, dropping some. In the table there are approximately 150,000 clones, roughly 60% of which are singletons. V shed 4 bases and J 8 bases; nucleotides not matched to a gene: 8. This CDR3 region has 14 residues. Germline V gene lookup returns CDR1 MDHEN and CDR2 SYDVKM. For this clone: Its antigen is as yet unknown.

CD4+ naive, central memory, regulatory and stem cell-like memory subsets were isolated by sorting on CD45RO/CCR7/CD25/CD127/CD95/CD27. Study results and limitations: Type 1 diabetes patients showed a moderate but significant shortening of TCRB CDR3s in all four CD4+ subsets. A closer apparent resemblance between naive, central memory and Treg TCRB repertoires was seen in patients than in healthy donors. Cells that show high TCR expression could be over-represented by cDNA sequencing.

This TCR was sampled from a man aged 25 to 40 with type 1 diabetes. This sequence joins TRBV28 and TRBJ1-5, with 7 bases lining up with TRBD1. Input material: naive CD4+ T cells from blood. CDR3 coding DNA: TGTGCCAGCAGTTCGGGACAGACAATAGAGCCCCAGCATTTT. Translation gives CASSSGQTIEPQHF.